This record covers a single TCR beta chain. Other DNA variants within this sample encode the same CDR3. The data were obtained in a study of blood T cell repertoires in COVID-19. TCRdb keeps only in-frame clones here, not all; method: immunoSEQ multiplex PCR. The table includes around 370,000 clones, around nine tenths detected once. Germline assignment: CDR1 SEHNR and CDR2 FQNEAQ (reference sequence). V lost 4 bases to trimming and J lost 3 bases, with 10 bases between them. CDR3 size: 13 residues. Residents of 24 US areas, aged about 18 to 95 years, made up the participants. The rearrangement joins TRBV7-9 to TRBJ2-7, with D maybe TRBD1 (6 bases). The receptor was isolated from a woman between 18 and 29 years old who had recovered from COVID-19. The specimen sequenced was PBMCs or T cells enriched from blood (not recorded which). The CDR3 sequence is CASSSTGSYEQYF. CDR3 nucleotide sequence: TGTGCCAGCAGCTCCACAGGGAGCTACGAGCAGTACTTC.